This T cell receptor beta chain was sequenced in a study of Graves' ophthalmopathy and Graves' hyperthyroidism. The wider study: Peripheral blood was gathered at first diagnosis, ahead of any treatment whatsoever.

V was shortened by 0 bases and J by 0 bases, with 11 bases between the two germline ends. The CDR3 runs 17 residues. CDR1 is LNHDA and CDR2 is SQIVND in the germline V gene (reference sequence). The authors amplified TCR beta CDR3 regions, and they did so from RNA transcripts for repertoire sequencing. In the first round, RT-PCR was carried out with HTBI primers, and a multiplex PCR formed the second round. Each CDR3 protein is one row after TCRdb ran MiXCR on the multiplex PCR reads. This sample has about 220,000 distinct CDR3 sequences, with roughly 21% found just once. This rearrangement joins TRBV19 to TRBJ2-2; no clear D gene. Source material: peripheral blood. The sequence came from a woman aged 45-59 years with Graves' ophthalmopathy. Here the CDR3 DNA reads TGTGCCAGTAGTATAGACCCAGGAAGGGCGAACACCGGGGAGCTGTTTTTT. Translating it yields CASSIDPGRANTGELFF.